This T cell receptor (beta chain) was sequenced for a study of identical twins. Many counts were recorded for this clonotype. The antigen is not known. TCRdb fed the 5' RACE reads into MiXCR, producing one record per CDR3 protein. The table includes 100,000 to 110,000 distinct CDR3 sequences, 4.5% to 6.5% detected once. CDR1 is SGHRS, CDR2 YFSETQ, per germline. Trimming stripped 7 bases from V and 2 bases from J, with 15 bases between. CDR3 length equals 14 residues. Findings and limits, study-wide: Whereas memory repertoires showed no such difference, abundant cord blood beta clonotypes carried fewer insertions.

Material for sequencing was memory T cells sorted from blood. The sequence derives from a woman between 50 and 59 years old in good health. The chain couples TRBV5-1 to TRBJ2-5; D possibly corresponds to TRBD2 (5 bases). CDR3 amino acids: CASWSGLAQETQYF. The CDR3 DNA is TGCGCCAGCTGGAGCGGCCTTGCACAAGAGACCCAGTACTTC.